Listed here are 30 T cell receptor beta chains from one sample, sequenced in a study of cytomegalovirus exposure and HLA in healthy donors. PCR involved 60 Vbeta and 13 Jbeta primers. Clones were sequenced by immunoSEQ multiplex PCR, and TCRdb holds only the in-frame ones, with some missing. The sample has approximately 120,000 clones, 8% to 11% seen once; the top ten hold just over 4.5%. What was sequenced was PBMCs. These receptors were taken from a woman aged 18-29 years in good health and CMV-seropositive.

The rearrangement uses TRBV11-2 and TRBJ2-7; D is unclear. V gave up 6 bases and J gave up 6 bases, with 12 bases separating them. CDR1 SGHAT and CDR2 FQNNGV come from the germline V gene. This CDR3 is built from 12 residues. Written as DNA, the CDR3 is TGTGCCAGCAGTCCGGTGGTTTTCGAGCAGTACTTC. Amino acid sequence: CASSPVVFEQYF.

The genes are TRBV28 and TRBJ2-1; tentatively, D is TRBD2 (6 bases). Trimming cost V 4 bases and J 8 bases, with 9 bases left between them. Germline V gives CDR1 MDHEN, CDR2 SYDVKM. The CDR3 runs to 12 residues. The CDR3 DNA follows: TGTGCCAGCAGTTCCGGCGGGGATGAGCAGTTCTTC. Amino acid sequence: CASSSGGDEQFF.

The rearrangement uses TRBV5-6 and TRBJ2-7; 7 nucleotides line up with TRBD1. Per the germline V gene, CDR1 is SGHDT and CDR2 is YYEEEE. J lost 4 bases, V lost 3 bases, and 10 bases had no gene match. CDR3 length: 15 amino acids. CDR3 in amino acids: CASSWGQLVGYEQYF. The CDR3, as DNA: TGTGCCAGCAGCTGGGGACAGTTGGTTGGGTACGAGCAGTACTTC.

This clone was counted only a few times. The J gene is TRBJ1-4, the V gene TRBV7-2; D gene unclear. The CDR3 runs to 11 residues. V lost 6 bases and J lost 5, with 4 bases in between. Germline CDR1 reads SGHTA; CDR2 reads FQGNSA. CDR3 nucleotide sequence: TGTGCCAGCAGGGAGAATGAAAAACTGTTTTTT. Its protein is CASRENEKLFF.

This clone was picked up a small number of times. The chain couples TRBV9 to TRBJ2-5, with 7 bases lining up with TRBD2. Losses at the gene ends were 2 bases for V and 6 bases for J; bases not matched to a gene: 7. Germline V gives CDR1 SGDLS, CDR2 YYNGEE. The CDR3 spans 14 residues. CDR3: CASSVGGGGKTQYF. The CDR3 DNA reads TGTGCCAGCAGCGTTGGTGGGGGAGGGAAGACCCAGTACTTC.

The V call is TRBV19, the J call TRBJ2-1; 9 nucleotides agree with TRBD1. Germline CDR1 and CDR2: LNHDA and SQIVND (reference sequence). The CDR3 covers 15 residues. The ends lost 6 bases at V and 7 bases at J; junction bases unmatched: 10. The CDR3 coding sequence is TGTGCCAGTAGGCGGGACAGGGTTGGGTTGAATGAGCAGTTCTTC. This encodes CASRRDRVGLNEQFF.

The chain couples TRBV30 to TRBJ1-5; D is perhaps TRBD1 (6 bases). Trimming stripped 5 bases from V and 7 bases from J, with 12 bases between. Germline lookup yields CDR1 GTSNPN and CDR2 SVGIG (reference sequence). The CDR3 sequence is 12 residues long. The CDR3 nucleotides read TGTGCCTGGGAGACAGGTGGGCAGCCCCAGCATTTT. Translated, it gives CAWETGGQPQHF.

In this sample, this clone turned up a few times. Additional DNA sequences in this sample encode the identical CDR3. The CDR3 loop reads CATGQGSSTEAFF. The CDR3 DNA is TGTGCCACGGGACAGGGCTCGAGCACTGAAGCTTTCTTT. The chain has TRBV6-6 and TRBJ1-1; 9 positions agree with TRBD1. The junction had 7 bases not matched to a gene; V was cut back by 10 bases and J by 4 bases. Germline assignment: CDR1 MNHNY and CDR2 SVGAGI (reference sequence). This CDR3 has 13 amino acids.

V usage is TRBV14 and J usage is TRBJ2-3, with D tentatively TRBD1 (5 bases). The germline V and J ends were trimmed by 3 bases and 0 bases, with 13 bases remaining between them. Per germline, CDR1 SGHDN and CDR2 FVKESK. The length of the CDR3 is 16 residues. CDR3: CASSQTALLSTDTQYF. CDR3 in DNA: TGTGCCAGCAGCCAGACAGCATTACTTAGCACAGATACGCAGTATTTT.

This clone appeared a few times. The rearrangement uses TRBV29-1 and TRBJ1-3, with D possibly TRBD1 on 5 matching bases. Per the germline V gene, CDR1 is SQVTM and CDR2 is ANQGSEA. CDR3 length: 13 amino acids. Trimming cost V 5 bases and J 0 bases, with 8 bases left between them. Here the CDR3 reads CSVTTGSGNTIYF. The CDR3 DNA sequence: TGCAGCGTTACCACAGGCTCTGGAAACACCATATATTTT. Full variable domain (remainder filled in from reference TRBV29-1 and TRBJ1-3): SAVISQKPSRDICQRGTSLTIQCQVDSQVTMMFWYRQQPGQSLTLIATANQGSEATYESGFVIDKFPISRPNLTFSTLTVSNMSPEDSSIYLCSVTTGSGNTIYFGEGSWLTVV.

This rearrangement joins TRBV5-1 to TRBJ2-5; TRBD2 agrees at 14 bases. Judging by the DNA end, TRBJ2-7 fits better; the J call may be wrong. Looked up from germline, CDR1 is SGHRS and CDR2 is YFSETQ. This CDR3 has 15 residues. The CDR3 DNA reads TGCGCCAGCAGTCCTGGGACTAGCGGGAGTAACGAGCAGTACTTC. Its protein product is CASSPGTSGSNEQYF.

This sequence joins TRBV29-1 and TRBJ1-2, with 8 bases matching TRBD1. The germline V gene has CDR1 SQVTM and CDR2 ANQGSEA. V was pared by 7 bases and J by 0 bases, with 7 bases of the junction left unmatched. This CDR3 spans 14 amino acids. The DNA for the CDR3 is TGCAGCGCGACCGGGACAGGAACTAACTATGGCTACACCTTC. It yields the protein CSATGTGTNYGYTF.

The chain uses TRBV9 and TRBJ1-6, with 9 nucleotides matching TRBD1. Germline loops: CDR1 SGDLS, CDR2 YYNGEE. The CDR3 runs to 17 residues. After removal of 0 bases from V and 7 bases from J, the junction contained 8 bases not matched to a gene. CDR3 region: CASSVAPGTGKNSPLHF. The CDR3 DNA sequence: TGTGCCAGCAGCGTAGCCCCCGGGACAGGGAAAAATTCACCCCTCCACTTT. Looking up the rest from reference TRBV9 and TRBJ1-6 gives the full variable domain: DSGVTQTPKHLITATGQRVTLRCSPRSGDLSVYWYQQSLDQGLQFLIQYYNGEERAKGNILERFSAQQFPDLHSELNLSSLELGDSALYFCASSVAPGTGKNSPLHFGNGTRLTVT.

This rearrangement joins TRBV19 to TRBJ2-6; maybe TRBD1 (6 bases). The germline V gene encodes CDR1 LNHDA and CDR2 SQIVND (reference sequence). The CDR3 has 14 residues. The V end lost 9 bases, the J end lost 0 bases, and 9 bases lay between the germline ends. The CDR3 sequence: CASRDISGANVLTF. CDR3 DNA sequence: TGTGCCAGCCGGGACATCTCTGGGGCCAACGTCCTGACTTTC.

The chain recombines TRBV7-8 with TRBJ1-5, with D tentatively TRBD1 (6 bases). Trimming stripped 4 bases from V and 0 bases from J, with 13 bases between. The length of the CDR3 is 16 residues. Germline V gives CDR1 SGHVS, CDR2 FQNEAQ. The CDR3 DNA reads TGTGCCAGCAGCTCTGGACAGAGAAATAGCAATCAGCCCCAGCATTTT. It is translated as CASSSGQRNSNQPQHF.

The chain has TRBV14 and TRBJ2-1; maybe TRBD2 (5 bases). V lost 2 bases to trimming and J lost 3 bases, with 11 bases between them. This CDR3 is 15 amino acids long. The germline V gene encodes CDR1 SGHDN and CDR2 FVKESK. CDR3 region: CASSQWSSSYNEQFF. The CDR3, as DNA: TGTGCCAGCAGCCAATGGTCTAGCAGCTACAATGAGCAGTTCTTC.

The chain couples TRBV7-9 to TRBJ2-1; the match to TRBD2 covers 7 bases. CDR3 length: 16 amino acids. Losses at the gene ends were 5 bases for V and 2 bases for J; bases not matched to a gene: 9. Looked up from germline, CDR1 is SEHNR and CDR2 is FQNEAQ (reference sequence). The CDR3 coding sequence is TGTGCCAGCAGCCCCCCAATCGGGACTACCTACAATGAGCAGTTCTTC. Its protein is CASSPPIGTTYNEQFF.

The chain has TRBV9 and TRBJ1-3; D uncertain. The germline V gene has CDR1 SGDLS and CDR2 YYNGEE. This CDR3 has 13 amino acids. Trimming took off 4 bases at V and 0 bases at J, with 5 bases between the two ends. DNA of the CDR3: TGTGCCAGCAGCACTTACTCTGGAAACACCATATATTTT. Protein sequence: CASSTYSGNTIYF.

This clone turned up a few times. The chain joins TRBV30 to TRBJ1-6; D not resolved. The CDR3 contains 14 residues. In germline, CDR1 is GTSNPN, CDR2 SVGIG (reference sequence). V was cut by 0 bases and J by 8 bases, with 11 bases left in between. The DNA for the CDR3 is TGTGCCTGGAGTGTCTCGGGTTCTTATTCACCCCTCCACTTT. Protein: CAWSVSGSYSPLHF.

This chain links TRBV30 with TRBJ2-2; 15 nucleotides agree with TRBD2. Germline lookup yields CDR1 GTSNPN and CDR2 SVGIG (reference sequence). The CDR3 runs to 18 residues. The V segment lost 5 bases and the J segment 2 bases; nucleotides outside the gene matches: 9. CDR3: CAWRGLAGGLVNTGELFF. The CDR3, as DNA: TGTGCCTGGCGCGGACTAGCGGGAGGGTTAGTTAACACCGGGGAGCTGTTTTTT.

This clone occurred a few times. The chain couples TRBV19 to TRBJ2-7; 8 bases align to TRBD2. CDR1 is LNHDA, CDR2 SQIVND, per germline (reference sequence). The CDR3 runs to 15 residues. V dropped 6 bases and J dropped 7; count of bases not matched to a gene: 14. Here the CDR3 DNA reads TGTGCCAGTAGGGGAGCGGGAGCGTCTCGAGGGGAGCAGTACTTC. This sequence encodes CASRGAGASRGEQYF.

About this clone itself: The junction departs from germline at one end; a sequencing error may be responsible. V and J are TRBV11-3 and TRBJ2-1; possibly TRBD2 for D (5 bases). The CDR3 loop spans 13 amino acids. Looked up from germline, CDR1 is SGHNT and CDR2 is YENEEA. The CDR3 DNA reads as TGTGCCAGCAAGGAGCGGTCCTCCAATGAGCAGTTCTTC. Amino acid sequence: CASKERSSNEQFF.

This chain links TRBV7-3 with TRBJ2-3, with 9 bases that match TRBD2. Germline V lookup: CDR1 SGHTA, CDR2 FQGTGA. This CDR3 is 16 amino acids long. J gave up 6 bases and V 5 bases, and 12 bases lay outside the gene matches. The CDR3 region is CASSPSTLAGKDTQYF. The DNA of the CDR3 is TGTGCCAGCAGCCCCTCTACCCTAGCGGGAAAGGATACGCAGTATTTT.

This chain connects TRBV5-4 to TRBJ1-1; maybe TRBD1 (5 bases). The CDR3 runs 16 residues. CDR1 is SGHNT and CDR2 is YYREEE in the germline V gene (reference sequence). Trimming stripped 4 bases from V and 1 base from J, with 17 bases between. CDR3 sequence (DNA): TGTGCCAGCAGCCCTACCACGGTGGGGGGGAACACTGAAGCTTTCTTT. Protein: CASSPTTVGGNTEAFF.

The rearrangement joins TRBV2 to TRBJ2-1; 7 nucleotides agree with TRBD2. This CDR3 region has 13 residues. The J segment lost 4 bases and the V segment lost 3 bases, leaving 0 bases of the junction unmatched. Per the germline V gene, CDR1 is SNHLY and CDR2 is FYNNEI. CDR3 DNA: TGTGCCAGCAGTGAGGGACTATACAATGAGCAGTTCTTC. Translated, it gives CASSEGLYNEQFF.

The sample holds a few counts of this clone. The same CDR3 can be traced to other DNA sequences in this sample. V gene TRBV25-1 combines with J gene TRBJ1-3, with D perhaps matching TRBD1 (5 bases). The CDR3 contains 15 residues. Trimming stripped 3 bases from V and 0 bases from J, with 9 bases between. Germline V CDR1 and CDR2: MGHDK, SYGVNS. CDR3 sequence: CASSDKGLSGNTIYF. CDR3 nucleotide sequence: TGTGCCAGCAGTGATAAGGGACTCTCTGGAAACACCATATATTTT.

A few counts support this clone. This sequence joins TRBV30 and TRBJ2-7; D perhaps matches TRBD1 (6 bases). The CDR3 runs to 12 residues. Looked up from germline, CDR1 is GTSNPN and CDR2 is SVGIG (reference sequence). With 8 bases removed from V and 5 bases from J, the gap between germline ends came to 16 bases. CDR3: CAVKGVINEQYF. The CDR3, as DNA: TGTGCCGTGAAGGGGGTAATCAACGAGCAGTACTTC.

The chain uses TRBV27 and TRBJ2-7; 14 bases map to TRBD2. Trimming removed 2 bases from V and 1 base from J; junction bases left unmatched: 1. Germline V gives CDR1 MNHEY, CDR2 SMNVEV (reference sequence). This CDR3 contains 16 residues. CDR3 in DNA: TGTGCCAGCAGTTTAGGACTAGCGGGAGGATCCTACGAGCAGTACTTC. This gives the protein CASSLGLAGGSYEQYF.

In DNA form, the CDR3 reads TGCGCCAGCAGCTTGGAAATGGCAGGGGCCAACGTCCTGACTTTC. Translation gives CASSLEMAGANVLTF. The V gene is TRBV5-1, the J gene TRBJ2-6; no definite D call. The CDR3 extends over 15 amino acids. From germline, CDR1 is SGHRS and CDR2 YFSETQ. The germline V and J ends were trimmed by 0 bases and 4 bases, with 8 bases remaining between them.

The CDR3 sequence is CASSRRISGSYEQYF. The CDR3 DNA follows: TGTGCCAGCAGTCGACGGATTAGCGGGAGCTACGAGCAGTACTTC. The chain is built from TRBV2 and TRBJ2-7; TRBD2 aligns across 9 bases. V gave up 5 bases and J gave up 3 bases; unmatched junction bases: 8. The germline gives CDR1 SNHLY, CDR2 FYNNEI. CDR3 length: 15 amino acids.